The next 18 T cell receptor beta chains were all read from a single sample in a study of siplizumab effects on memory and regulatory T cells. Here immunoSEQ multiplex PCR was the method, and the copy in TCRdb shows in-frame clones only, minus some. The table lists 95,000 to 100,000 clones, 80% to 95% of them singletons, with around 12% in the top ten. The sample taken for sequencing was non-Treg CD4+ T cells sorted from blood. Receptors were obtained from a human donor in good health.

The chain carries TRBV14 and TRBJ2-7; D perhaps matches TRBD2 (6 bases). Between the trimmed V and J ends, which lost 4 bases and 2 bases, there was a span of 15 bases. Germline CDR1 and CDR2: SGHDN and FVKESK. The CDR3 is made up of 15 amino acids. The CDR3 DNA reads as TGTGCCAGCAGCCCGGGATCGGGGGAAACCTACGAGCAGTACTTC. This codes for CASSPGSGETYEQYF.

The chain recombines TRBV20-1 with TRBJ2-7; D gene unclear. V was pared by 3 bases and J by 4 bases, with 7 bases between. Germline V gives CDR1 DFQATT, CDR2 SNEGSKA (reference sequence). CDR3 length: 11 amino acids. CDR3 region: CSASNGYEQYF. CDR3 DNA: TGCAGTGCTAGTAATGGTTACGAGCAGTACTTC.

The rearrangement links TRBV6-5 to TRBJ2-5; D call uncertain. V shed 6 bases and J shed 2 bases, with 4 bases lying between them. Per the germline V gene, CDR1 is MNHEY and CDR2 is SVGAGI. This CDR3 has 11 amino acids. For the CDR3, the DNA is TGTGCCAGCAGCCGGCAAGAGACCCAGTACTTC. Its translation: CASSRQETQYF.

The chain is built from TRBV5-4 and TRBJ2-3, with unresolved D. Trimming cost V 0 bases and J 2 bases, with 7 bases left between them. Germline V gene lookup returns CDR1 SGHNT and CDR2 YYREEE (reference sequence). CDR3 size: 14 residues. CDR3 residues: CASSLEQTTDTQYF. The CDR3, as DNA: TGTGCCAGCAGCTTGGAACAGACCACAGATACGCAGTATTTT.

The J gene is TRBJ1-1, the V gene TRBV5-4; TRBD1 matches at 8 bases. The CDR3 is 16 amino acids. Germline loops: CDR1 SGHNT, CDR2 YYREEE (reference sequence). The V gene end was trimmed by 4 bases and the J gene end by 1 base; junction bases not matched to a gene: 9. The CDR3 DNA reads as TGTGCCAGCAGCCACGGAGGACAGGGTTCGAACACTGAAGCTTTCTTT. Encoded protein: CASSHGGQGSNTEAFF. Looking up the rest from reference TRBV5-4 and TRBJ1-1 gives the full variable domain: ETGVTQSPTHLIKTRGQQVTLRCSSQSGHNTVSWYQQALGQGPQFIFQYYREEENGRGNFPPRFSGLQFPNYSSELNVNALELDDSALYLCASSHGGQGSNTEAFFGQGTRLTVV.

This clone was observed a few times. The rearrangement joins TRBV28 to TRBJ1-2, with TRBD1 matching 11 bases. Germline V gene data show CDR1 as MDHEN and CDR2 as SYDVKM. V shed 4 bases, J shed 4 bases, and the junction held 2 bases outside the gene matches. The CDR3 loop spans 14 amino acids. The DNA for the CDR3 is TGTGCCAGCAGTTCCGGGACAGGGGGCTATGGCTACACCTTC. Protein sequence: CASSSGTGGYGYTF.

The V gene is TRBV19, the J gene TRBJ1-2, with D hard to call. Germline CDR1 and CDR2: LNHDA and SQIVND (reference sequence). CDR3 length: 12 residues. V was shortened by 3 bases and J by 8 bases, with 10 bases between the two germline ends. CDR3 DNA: TGTGCCAGTAGTATGGGAGTAGGGGGCTACACCTTC. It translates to CASSMGVGGYTF.

The CDR3 protein is CSVGQGGNEQFF. For the CDR3, the DNA is TGCAGCGTGGGACAGGGTGGGAATGAGCAGTTCTTC. The chain employs TRBV29-1 and TRBJ2-1; 9 nucleotides align to TRBD1. This CDR3 is 12 amino acids long. The junction had 4 bases not matched to a gene; V was cut back by 6 bases and J by 7 bases. Germline CDR1 SQVTM, CDR2 ANQGSEA.

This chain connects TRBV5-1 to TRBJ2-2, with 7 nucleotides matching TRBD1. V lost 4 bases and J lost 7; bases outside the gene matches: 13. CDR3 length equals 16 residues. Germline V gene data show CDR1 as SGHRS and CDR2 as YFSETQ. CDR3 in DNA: TGCGCCAGCAGCCGGACAGGCGACCCTTGGGTCGGGGAGCTGTTTTTT. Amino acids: CASSRTGDPWVGELFF. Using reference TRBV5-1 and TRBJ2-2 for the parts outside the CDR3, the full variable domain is KAGVTQTPRYLIKTRGQQVTLSCSPISGHRSVSWYQQTPGQGLQFLFEYFSETQRNKGNFPGRFSGRQFSNSRSEMNVSTLELGDSALYLCASSRTGDPWVGELFFGEGSRLTVL.

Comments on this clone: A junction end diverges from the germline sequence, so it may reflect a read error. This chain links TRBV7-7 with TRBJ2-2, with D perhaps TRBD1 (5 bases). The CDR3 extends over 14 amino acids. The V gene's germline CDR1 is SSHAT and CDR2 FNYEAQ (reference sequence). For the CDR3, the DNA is TGTGCTAGCAGCCTGACAGTGAACACCGGGGAGCTGTTTTTT. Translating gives CASSLTVNTGELFF.

Here the CDR3 reads CASSKGQGLHEQYF. CDR3 DNA sequence: TGTGCCAGCAGTAAGGGACAGGGTCTACACGAGCAGTACTTC. The chain couples TRBV6-6 to TRBJ2-7; 9 nucleotides align to TRBD1. Germline V gives CDR1 MNHNY, CDR2 SVGAGI (reference sequence). The CDR3 has 14 amino acids. V dropped 5 bases and J dropped 5; count of bases not matched to a gene: 7.

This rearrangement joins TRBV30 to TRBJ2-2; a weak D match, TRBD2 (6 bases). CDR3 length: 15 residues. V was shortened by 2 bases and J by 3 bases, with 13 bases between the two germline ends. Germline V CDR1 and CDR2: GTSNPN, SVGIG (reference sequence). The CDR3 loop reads CAWSLETRDTGELFF. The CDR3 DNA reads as TGTGCCTGGAGTCTTGAGACTAGGGACACCGGGGAGCTGTTTTTT.

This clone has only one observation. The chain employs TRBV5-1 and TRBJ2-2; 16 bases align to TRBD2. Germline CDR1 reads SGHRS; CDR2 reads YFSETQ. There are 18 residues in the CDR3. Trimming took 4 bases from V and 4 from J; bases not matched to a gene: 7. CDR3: CASSAGTSGRAGTGELFF. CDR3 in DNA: TGCGCCAGCAGCGCTGGGACTAGCGGGAGGGCAGGCACCGGGGAGCTGTTTTTT.

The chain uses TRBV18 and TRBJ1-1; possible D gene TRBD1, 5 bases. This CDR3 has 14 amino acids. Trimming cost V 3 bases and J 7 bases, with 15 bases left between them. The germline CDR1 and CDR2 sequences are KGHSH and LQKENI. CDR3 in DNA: TGTGCCAGCTCACCTGGAAGGGGAGGGAATGAAGCTTTCTTT. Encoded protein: CASSPGRGGNEAFF. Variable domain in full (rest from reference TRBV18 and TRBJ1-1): NAGVMQNPRHLVRRRGQEARLRCSPMKGHSHVYWYRQLPEEGLKFMVYLQKENIIDESGMPKERFSAEFPKEGPSILRIQQVVRGDSAAYFCASSPGRGGNEAFFGQGTRLTVV.

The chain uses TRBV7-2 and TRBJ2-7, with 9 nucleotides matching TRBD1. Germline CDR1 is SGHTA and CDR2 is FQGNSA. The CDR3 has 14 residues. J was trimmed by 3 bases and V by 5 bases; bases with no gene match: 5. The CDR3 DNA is TGTGCCAGCAGCACCTGGGACAGGGTCTACGAGCAGTACTTC. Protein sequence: CASSTWDRVYEQYF.

CDR3 region: CASSLDIPTEAFF. Written as DNA, the CDR3 is TGTGCCAGCAGCTTAGACATCCCCACTGAAGCTTTCTTT. The rearrangement joins TRBV7-9 to TRBJ1-1; unclear D gene. The germline V gene encodes CDR1 SEHNR and CDR2 FQNEAQ (reference sequence). Trimming shortened V by 1 base and J by 4 bases, and 7 bases separated the two germline ends. The CDR3 runs 13 residues.

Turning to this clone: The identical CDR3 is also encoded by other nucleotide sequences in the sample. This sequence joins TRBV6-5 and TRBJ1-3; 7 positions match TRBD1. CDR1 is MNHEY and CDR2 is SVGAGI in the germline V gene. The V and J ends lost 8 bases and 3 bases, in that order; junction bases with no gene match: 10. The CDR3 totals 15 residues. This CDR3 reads CASQRTGHGGNTIYF. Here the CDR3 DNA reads TGTGCCAGCCAGAGGACAGGCCACGGTGGAAACACCATATATTTT.

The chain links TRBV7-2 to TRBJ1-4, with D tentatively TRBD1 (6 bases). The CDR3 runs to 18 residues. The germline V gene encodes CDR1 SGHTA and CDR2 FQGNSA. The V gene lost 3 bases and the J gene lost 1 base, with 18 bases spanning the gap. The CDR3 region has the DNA TGTGCCAGCAGCTTCCTCCTGGGGGGCACTAGAACTAATGAAAAACTGTTTTTT. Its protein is CASSFLLGGTRTNEKLFF. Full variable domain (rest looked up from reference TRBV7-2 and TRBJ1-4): GAGVSQSPSNKVTEKGKDVELRCDPISGHTALYWYRQSLGQGLEFLIYFQGNSAPDKSGLPSDRFSAERTGGSVSTLTIQRTQQEDSAVYLCASSFLLGGTRTNEKLFFGSGTQLSVL.